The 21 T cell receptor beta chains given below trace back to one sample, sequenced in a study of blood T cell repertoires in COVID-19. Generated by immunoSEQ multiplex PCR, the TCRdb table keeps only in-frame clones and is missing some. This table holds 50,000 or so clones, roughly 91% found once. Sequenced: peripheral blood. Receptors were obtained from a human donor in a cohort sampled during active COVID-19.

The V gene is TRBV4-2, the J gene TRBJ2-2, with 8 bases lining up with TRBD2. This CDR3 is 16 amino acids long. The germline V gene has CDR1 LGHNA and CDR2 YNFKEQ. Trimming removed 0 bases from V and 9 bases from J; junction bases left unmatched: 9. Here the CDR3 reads CASSQDLTSGGRELFF. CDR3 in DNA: TGTGCCAGCAGCCAAGATCTTACTAGCGGAGGCCGGGAGCTGTTTTTT.

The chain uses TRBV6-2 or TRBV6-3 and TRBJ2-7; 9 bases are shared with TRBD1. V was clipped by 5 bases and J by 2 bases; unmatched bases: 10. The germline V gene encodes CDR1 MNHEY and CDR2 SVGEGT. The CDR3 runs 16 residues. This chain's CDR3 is CASSDTGTGQAYEQYV. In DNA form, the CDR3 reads TGTGCCAGCAGTGACACCGGGACAGGGCAGGCCTACGAGCAGTACGTC.

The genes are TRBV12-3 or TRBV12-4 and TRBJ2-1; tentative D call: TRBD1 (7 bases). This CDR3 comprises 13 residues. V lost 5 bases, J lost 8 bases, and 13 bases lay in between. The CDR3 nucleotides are TGTGCCAGCAGTGAACAGGGGAGGCATGAGCAGTTCTTC. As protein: CASSEQGRHEQFF.

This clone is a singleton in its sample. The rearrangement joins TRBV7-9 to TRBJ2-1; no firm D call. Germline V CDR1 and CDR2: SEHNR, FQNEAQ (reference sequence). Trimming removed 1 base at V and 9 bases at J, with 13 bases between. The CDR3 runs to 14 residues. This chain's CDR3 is CASSLGLGSREQFF. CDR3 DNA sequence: TGTGCCAGCAGCTTAGGGCTCGGTAGCCGTGAGCAGTTCTTC. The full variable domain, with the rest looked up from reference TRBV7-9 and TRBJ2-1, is DTGVSQNPRHKITKRGQNVTFRCDPISEHNRLYWYRQTLGQGPEFLTYFQNEAQLEKSRLLSDRFSAERPKGSFSTLEIQRTEQGDSAMYLCASSLGLGSREQFFGPGTRLTVL.

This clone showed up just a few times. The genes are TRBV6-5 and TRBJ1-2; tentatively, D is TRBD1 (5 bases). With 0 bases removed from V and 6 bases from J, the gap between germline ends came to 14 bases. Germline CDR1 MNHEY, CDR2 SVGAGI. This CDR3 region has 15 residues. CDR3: CASSYSVGEVDGYTF. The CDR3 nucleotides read TGTGCCAGCAGTTACTCTGTAGGGGAGGTAGATGGCTACACCTTC.

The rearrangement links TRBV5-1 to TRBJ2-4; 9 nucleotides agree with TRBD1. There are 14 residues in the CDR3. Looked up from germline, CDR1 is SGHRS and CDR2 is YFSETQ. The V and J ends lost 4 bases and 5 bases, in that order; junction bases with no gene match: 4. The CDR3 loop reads CASSQGQGQNIQYF. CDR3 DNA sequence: TGCGCCAGCAGCCAGGGACAGGGTCAAAACATTCAGTACTTC.

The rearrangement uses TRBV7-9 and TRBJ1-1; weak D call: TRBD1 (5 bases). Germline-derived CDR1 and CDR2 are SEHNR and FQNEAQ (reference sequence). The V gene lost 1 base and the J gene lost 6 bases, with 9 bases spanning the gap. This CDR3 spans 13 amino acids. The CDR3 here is CASSLDSRAEAFF. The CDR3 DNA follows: TGTGCCAGCAGCTTAGATTCCAGGGCTGAAGCTTTCTTT.

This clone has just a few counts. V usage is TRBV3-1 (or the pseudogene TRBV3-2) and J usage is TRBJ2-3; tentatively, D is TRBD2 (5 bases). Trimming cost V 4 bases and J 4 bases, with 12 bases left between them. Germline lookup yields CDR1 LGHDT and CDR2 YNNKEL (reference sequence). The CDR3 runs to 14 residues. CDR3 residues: CASSPAHSADTQYF. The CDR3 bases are TGTGCCAGCAGCCCCGCCCATAGCGCAGATACGCAGTATTTT.

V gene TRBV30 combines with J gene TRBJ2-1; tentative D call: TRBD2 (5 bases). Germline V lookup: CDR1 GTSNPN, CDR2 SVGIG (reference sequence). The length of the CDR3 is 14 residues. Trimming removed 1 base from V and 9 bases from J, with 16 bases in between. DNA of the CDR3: TGTGCCTGGAGTGGGCGGACTGGACTGAGTGAGCAGTTCTTC. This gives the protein CAWSGRTGLSEQFF.

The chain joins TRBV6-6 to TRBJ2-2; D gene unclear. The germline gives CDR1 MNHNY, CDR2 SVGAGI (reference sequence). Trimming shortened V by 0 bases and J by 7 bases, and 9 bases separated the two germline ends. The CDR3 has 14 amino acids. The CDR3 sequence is CASSYSNQRGELFF. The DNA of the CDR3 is TGTGCCAGCAGTTACTCGAACCAGCGCGGGGAGCTGTTTTTT.

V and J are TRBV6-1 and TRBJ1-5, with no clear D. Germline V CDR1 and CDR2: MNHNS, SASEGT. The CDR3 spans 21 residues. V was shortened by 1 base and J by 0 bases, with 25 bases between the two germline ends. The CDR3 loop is CASSEVVRHSAHFYSNQPQHF. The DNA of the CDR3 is TGTGCCAGCAGTGAAGTCGTGCGCCACTCCGCTCACTTTTATAGCAATCAGCCCCAGCATTTT.

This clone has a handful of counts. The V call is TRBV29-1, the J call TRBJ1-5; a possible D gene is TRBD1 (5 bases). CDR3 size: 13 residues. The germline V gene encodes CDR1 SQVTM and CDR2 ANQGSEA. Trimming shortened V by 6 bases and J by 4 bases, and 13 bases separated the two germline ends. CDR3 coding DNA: TGCAGCGTCCTTGTGGGACTAAATCAGCCCCAGCATTTT. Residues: CSVLVGLNQPQHF.

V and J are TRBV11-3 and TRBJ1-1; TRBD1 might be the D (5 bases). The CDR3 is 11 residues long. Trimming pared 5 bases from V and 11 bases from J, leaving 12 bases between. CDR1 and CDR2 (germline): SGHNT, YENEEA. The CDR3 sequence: CASSQGGGAFF. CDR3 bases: TGTGCCAGCAGCCAGGGCGGGGGGGCTTTCTTT.

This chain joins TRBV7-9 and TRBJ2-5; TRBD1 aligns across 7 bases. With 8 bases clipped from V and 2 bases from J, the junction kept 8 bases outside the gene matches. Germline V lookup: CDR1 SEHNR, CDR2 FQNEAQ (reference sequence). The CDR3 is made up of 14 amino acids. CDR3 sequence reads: CASGIGGGQETQYF. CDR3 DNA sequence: TGTGCCAGCGGAATAGGGGGCGGGCAAGAGACCCAGTACTTC.

Written as DNA, the CDR3 is TGTGCCAGCAGCCAGGGCCAGGGACCTAGAGCGGGGCCCTACAATGAGCAGTTCTTC. Its translation is CASSQGQGPRAGPYNEQFF. The chain carries TRBV3-1 (or the pseudogene TRBV3-2) and TRBJ2-1; 7 positions agree with TRBD2. J lost 2 bases, V lost 3 bases, and 16 bases had no gene match. Germline CDR1 reads LGHDT; CDR2 reads YNNKEL (reference sequence). This CDR3 region has 19 residues.

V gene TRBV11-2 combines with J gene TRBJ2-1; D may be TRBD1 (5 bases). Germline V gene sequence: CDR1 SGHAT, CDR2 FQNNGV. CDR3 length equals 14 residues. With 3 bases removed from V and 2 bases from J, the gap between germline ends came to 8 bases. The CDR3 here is CASSLGQAYNEQFF. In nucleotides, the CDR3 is TGTGCCAGCAGCTTGGGGCAGGCCTACAATGAGCAGTTCTTC.

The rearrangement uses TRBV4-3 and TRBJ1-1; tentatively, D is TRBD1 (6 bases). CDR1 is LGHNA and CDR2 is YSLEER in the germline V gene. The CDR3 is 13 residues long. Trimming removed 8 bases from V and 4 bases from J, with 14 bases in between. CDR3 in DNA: TGCGCCAGCGGCCGGACAGTCGGCACTGAAGCTTTCTTT. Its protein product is CASGRTVGTEAFF.

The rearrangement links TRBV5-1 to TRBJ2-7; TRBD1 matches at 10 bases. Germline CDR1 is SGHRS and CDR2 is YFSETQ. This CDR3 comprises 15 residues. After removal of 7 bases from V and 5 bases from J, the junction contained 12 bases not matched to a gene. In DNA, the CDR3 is TGCGCCAGCGCATGGCGGGGACAGGGGAGGAACGAGCAGTACTTC. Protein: CASAWRGQGRNEQYF.

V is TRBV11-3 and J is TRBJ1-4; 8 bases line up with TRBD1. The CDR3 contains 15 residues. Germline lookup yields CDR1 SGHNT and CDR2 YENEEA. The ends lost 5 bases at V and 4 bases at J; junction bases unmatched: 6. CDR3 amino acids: CASSAQGAVNEKLFF. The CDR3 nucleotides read TGTGCCAGCAGCGCCCAGGGGGCGGTTAATGAAAAACTGTTTTTT.

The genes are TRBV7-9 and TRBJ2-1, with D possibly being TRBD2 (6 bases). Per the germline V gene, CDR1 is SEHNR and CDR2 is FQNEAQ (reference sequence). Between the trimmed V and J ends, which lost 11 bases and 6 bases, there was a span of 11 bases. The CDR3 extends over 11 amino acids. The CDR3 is CASWGGNEQFF. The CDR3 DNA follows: TGTGCCTCGTGGGGAGGCAATGAGCAGTTCTTC.

The CDR3 reads CASADRSSGNTIYF. The CDR3 DNA reads as TGTGCCAGCGCCGACAGAAGCTCTGGAAACACCATATATTTT. The J gene is TRBJ1-3, the V gene TRBV3-1 (or the pseudogene TRBV3-2); tentative D call: TRBD1 (5 bases). The germline V gene has CDR1 LGHDT and CDR2 YNNKEL (reference sequence). Trimming cost V 8 bases and J 0 bases, with 11 bases left between them. The CDR3 covers 14 residues.